This T cell receptor beta chain emerged from a study of blood T cell repertoires in COVID-19. Across the study: Acute-phase and convalescent COVID-19 samples originated in the United States, Italy and Spain. T cells, B-cell-depleted T cells, or PBMCs provided the cDNA or gDNA that served as material.

V lost 2 bases, J lost 5 bases, and 18 bases lay in between. The V gene's germline CDR1 is SGHTA and CDR2 FQGNSA. The CDR3 sequence is 16 residues long. How the authors handled the data: Nucleated cell counts were estimated from reference gene primer amplification. Here immunoSEQ multiplex PCR was the method, and the copy in TCRdb shows in-frame clones only, minus some. V and J calls and clone size are as listed in that table; D and trimming were resolved from the DNA. The sample carries over 150,000 clones, approximately 80% recorded once. The chain has TRBV7-2 and TRBJ1-1; the D gene is possibly TRBD1 (5 bases). Sequenced: peripheral blood. The sequence derives from a woman in her fifties or sixties with acute or convalescent COVID-19. CDR3 sequence: CASSLTPLGHGTEAFF. The DNA for the CDR3 is TGTGCCAGCAGCTTAACCCCGTTGGGGCACGGGACTGAAGCTTTCTTT.